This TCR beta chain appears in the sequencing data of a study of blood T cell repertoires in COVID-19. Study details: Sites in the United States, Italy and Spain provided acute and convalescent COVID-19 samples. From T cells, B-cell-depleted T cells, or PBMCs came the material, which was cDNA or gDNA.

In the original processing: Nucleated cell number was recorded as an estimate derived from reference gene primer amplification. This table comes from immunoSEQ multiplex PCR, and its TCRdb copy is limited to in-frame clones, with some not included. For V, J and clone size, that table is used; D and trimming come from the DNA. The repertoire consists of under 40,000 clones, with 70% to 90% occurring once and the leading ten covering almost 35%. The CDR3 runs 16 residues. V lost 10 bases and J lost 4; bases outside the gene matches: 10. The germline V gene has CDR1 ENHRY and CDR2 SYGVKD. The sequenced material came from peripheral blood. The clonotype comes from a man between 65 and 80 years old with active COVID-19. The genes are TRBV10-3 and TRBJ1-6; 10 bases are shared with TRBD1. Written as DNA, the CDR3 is TGTGCCACCGTTTTTGGACAGGGGGGGTATAATTCACCCCTCCACTTT. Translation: CATVFGQGGYNSPLHF.